This TCR beta chain was captured in a study of cytomegalovirus exposure and HLA in healthy donors. This clone was seen only once. The repertoire was sequenced with immunoSEQ multiplex PCR; TCRdb's copy has only in-frame clones and lacks some. The data contain tens of thousands of clones, 94% of them singletons. Sequenced input: PBMCs. This clonotype was sampled from a woman aged 18-29 years in good health and CMV-seropositive.

CDR3 sequence: CASSKGQGFNYGYTF. The DNA of the CDR3 is TGTGCCAGCAGCAAAGGACAGGGATTTAACTATGGCTACACCTTC. The chain recombines TRBV21-1 with TRBJ1-2; the table's TRBD1 call for D was not verified on the DNA. TRBV21-1 is annotated as a pseudogene. The CDR3 is made up of 15 amino acids.